The present T cell receptor beta chain was sequenced within a study of vaccination and CD4 T cells after COVID-19. About the study: Four females and six males made up the convalescents, two of whom were Hispanic.

Cultured CD4+ T-cell DNA underwent Oncomine TCR Beta short-read sequencing. Genomic DNA was isolated from cultured CD4+ T cells. TCRdb independently ran MiXCR on the PCR reads; one entry per CDR3 protein. The sample has 9,000 to 15,000 distinct CDR3 sequences, 40% to 45% seen once; the top ten hold about 20%. This clonotype was seen a handful of times. Its antigen remains unknown. Treatment of the sample: roughly 10-day PBMC culture with coronavirus spike peptide pools or control peptides (ViraFEST assay). Replacement of half the medium with fresh IL-2 medium took place on days 3 and 7. This CDR3 is built from 13 residues. CDR1 is MRHNA, CDR2 SNTAGT, per germline. Trimming stripped 2 bases from V and 6 bases from J, with 8 bases between. Study conclusions and caveats: For convalescent patients, a median 86.3% of reactive clones surfaced exclusively after vaccination.

The V call is TRBV6-4, the J call TRBJ2-1, with a weak D call TRBD1 (5 bases). The sequence came from a human donor with COVID-19. The source material was cultured CD4+ T cells from blood. CDR3 amino acids: CASSDEQGNEQFF. DNA of the CDR3: TGTGCCAGCAGTGACGAGCAGGGCAATGAGCAGTTCTTC.